A selection of T cell receptor beta chains follows, all from one sample in a study of identifying expanded T cells in peripheral blood. Repertoires were generated with immunoSEQ multiplex PCR, while TCRdb's copy carries only in-frame clones and drops some. The sample holds some 77,000 clones, more than 70% seen once. Sequenced: blood. The receptors shown here come from a person aged 18 to 69 in good health. CDR3s include the opening cysteine and the closing phenylalanine or tryptophan. Fields, in order: V gene, D gene, J gene, clone size, CDR3 DNA, CDR3 protein. D genes are given only for firm matches. Clone size is given for some rows only: seen once, a few or many times, or a class if the clone is expanded.

v_gene: TRBV5-1; d_gene: NA; j_gene: TRBJ2-7; abundance: NA; CDR3nt: TGCGCCAGCAGCCCCGAGTCAGGGCCCTACGAGCAGTACTTC; CDR3aa: CASSPESGPYEQYF
v_gene: TRBV5-4; d_gene: TRBD2; j_gene: TRBJ2-3; abundance: NA; CDR3nt: TGTGCCACGCGGCGGGGGACTTCAGATACGCAGTATTTT; CDR3aa: CATRRGTSDTQYF
v_gene: TRBV5-1; d_gene: TRBD2; j_gene: TRBJ2-1; abundance: NA; CDR3nt: TGCGCCAGCAGCTTCGAGCGGGGAACGGTCGATGAGCAGTTCTTC; CDR3aa: CASSFERGTVDEQFF
v_gene: TRBV7-2; d_gene: NA; j_gene: TRBJ2-1; abundance: NA; CDR3nt: TGTGCCAGCAGCTTAAGGGCGGCAAATTACTACAATGAGCAGTTCTTC; CDR3aa: CASSLRAANYYNEQFF
v_gene: TRBV9; d_gene: TRBD2; j_gene: TRBJ2-1; abundance: NA; CDR3nt: TGTGCCAGCAGCGTAGGTGTTGCGGGGGTCCCACCAGCCTACAATGAGCAGTTCTTC; CDR3aa: CASSVGVAGVPPAYNEQFF
v_gene: TRBV4-3; d_gene: NA; j_gene: TRBJ2-1; abundance: NA; CDR3nt: TGCGCCAGCAGCCAAGATGAAGGTAGGCGGGGCAACTACAATGAGCAGTTCTTC; CDR3aa: CASSQDEGRRGNYNEQFF
v_gene: TRBV28; d_gene: NA; j_gene: TRBJ2-2; abundance: NA; CDR3nt: TGTGCCAGCAGTCCGGCGGACACCGGGGAGCTGTTTTTT; CDR3aa: CASSPADTGELFF
v_gene: TRBV6-1; d_gene: NA; j_gene: TRBJ1-6; abundance: few; CDR3nt: TGTGCCAGCAGTGAAAGGAACAGGAACGCTAATTCACCCCTCCACTTT; CDR3aa: CASSERNRNANSPLHF
v_gene: TRBV4-2; d_gene: TRBD2; j_gene: TRBJ2-3; abundance: NA; CDR3nt: TGTGCCAGCAGCCAAGAGACTAGCGGGGGGTCCACAGATACGCAGTATTTT; CDR3aa: CASSQETSGGSTDTQYF
v_gene: TRBV4-3; d_gene: NA; j_gene: TRBJ1-1; abundance: NA; CDR3nt: TGCGCCAGCAGCCAAGATACAAGGGTTGTAGAAGCTTTCTTT; CDR3aa: CASSQDTRVVEAFF
v_gene: TRBV2; d_gene: TRBD2; j_gene: TRBJ2-3; abundance: few; CDR3nt: TGTGCCAGCACCTGGGACTACACAGATACGCAGTATTTT; CDR3aa: CASTWDYTDTQYF
v_gene: TRBV29-1; d_gene: TRBD1; j_gene: TRBJ1-1; abundance: NA; CDR3nt: TGCAGCGGCAACAGGGGCGGGACTGAAGCTTTCTTT; CDR3aa: CSGNRGGTEAFF
v_gene: TRBV18; d_gene: NA; j_gene: TRBJ2-5; abundance: NA; CDR3nt: TGTGCCAGCTCACCCGCCTCGGGGGAGACCCAGTACTTC; CDR3aa: CASSPASGETQYF
v_gene: TRBV11-3; d_gene: NA; j_gene: TRBJ2-3; abundance: NA; CDR3nt: TGTGCCAGCAGCTTAGTGGCGAACACAGATACGCAGTATTTT; CDR3aa: CASSLVANTDTQYF
v_gene: TRBV6-5; d_gene: TRBD1; j_gene: TRBJ1-2; abundance: NA; CDR3nt: TGTGCCAGCAGTTACGGGACAGGGGAACGTCTATATGGCTACACCTTC; CDR3aa: CASSYGTGERLYGYTF
v_gene: TRBV4-2; d_gene: TRBD2; j_gene: TRBJ2-5; abundance: once; CDR3nt: TGTGCCAGCAGCCCGTATACTAGCGGGGGGGGCCAAGAGACCCAGTACTTC; CDR3aa: CASSPYTSGGGQETQYF